Shown below are 26 T cell receptor beta chains from a single sample sequenced in a study of blood T cell repertoires in COVID-19. Sequenced by immunoSEQ multiplex PCR; TCRdb stores in-frame clones only, minus some. The sample lists over 350,000 clones; 70% to 90% were seen once. Sample: peripheral blood. The receptors were gathered from a woman in her twenties or thirties with active or convalescent COVID-19.

This chain joins TRBV9 and TRBJ1-2, with D possibly TRBD1 on 5 matching bases. V was cut by 0 bases and J by 9 bases, with 15 bases left in between. This CDR3 spans 14 amino acids. Germline loops: CDR1 SGDLS, CDR2 YYNGEE. CDR3 nucleotide sequence: TGTGCCAGCAGCGTAGAGGACACCGTCAGAAGCTACACCTTC. It codes for CASSVEDTVRSYTF. The variable domain in full, with the rest retrieved from reference TRBV9 and TRBJ1-2, is DSGVTQTPKHLITATGQRVTLRCSPRSGDLSVYWYQQSLDQGLQFLIQYYNGEERAKGNILERFSAQQFPDLHSELNLSSLELGDSALYFCASSVEDTVRSYTFGSGTRLTVV.

The chain has TRBV19 and TRBJ1-1, with 12 bases fitting TRBD1. Germline trimming cut 4 bases from V and 1 base from J; bases unmatched to any gene: 13. The CDR3 covers 19 residues. Germline CDR1 and CDR2: LNHDA and SQIVND (reference sequence). The CDR3, as DNA: TGTGCCAGTAGTAAACCGATGGCCGGGACAGGGGGCCCGAACACTGAAGCTTTCTTT. Amino acid sequence: CASSKPMAGTGGPNTEAFF. Complete variable domain (other parts from reference TRBV19 and TRBJ1-1): DGGITQSPKYLFRKEGQNVTLSCEQNLNHDAMYWYRQDPGQGLRLIYYSQIVNDFQKGDIAEGYSVSREKKESFPLTVTSAQKNPTAFYLCASSKPMAGTGGPNTEAFFGQGTRLTVV.

In nucleotides, the CDR3 is TGTGCCAGCAGCCAAGGTAGGGACTGGGTGAGCAATCAGCCCCAGCATTTT. It encodes CASSQGRDWVSNQPQHF. The chain carries TRBV3-1 (or the pseudogene TRBV3-2) and TRBJ1-5; tentatively, D is TRBD1 (5 bases). The CDR3 consists of 17 residues. The germline V and J ends were trimmed by 1 base and 1 base, with 14 bases remaining between them. Per the germline V gene, CDR1 is LGHDT and CDR2 is YNNKEL (reference sequence).

The chain has TRBV9 and TRBJ2-3; D gene unclear. Looked up from germline, CDR1 is SGDLS and CDR2 is YYNGEE. V was pared by 2 bases and J by 0 bases, with 10 bases between. The CDR3 is made up of 15 amino acids. The CDR3 DNA sequence: TGTGCCAGCAGCGTTGGAGTAACTAGCACAGATACGCAGTATTTT. This encodes CASSVGVTSTDTQYF. The full variable domain, completed using reference TRBV9 and TRBJ2-3, is DSGVTQTPKHLITATGQRVTLRCSPRSGDLSVYWYQQSLDQGLQFLIQYYNGEERAKGNILERFSAQQFPDLHSELNLSSLELGDSALYFCASSVGVTSTDTQYFGPGTRLTVL.

The V call is TRBV2, the J call TRBJ1-5; D gene uncertain. CDR3 length: 16 residues. Between the trimmed V and J ends, which lost 7 bases and 6 bases, there was a span of 22 bases. CDR1 SNHLY and CDR2 FYNNEI come from the germline V gene. CDR3 region: CASTPTLDRAGQPQHF. The CDR3 coding sequence is TGTGCCAGCACTCCTACCCTGGATAGGGCGGGTCAGCCCCAGCATTTT.

This clone was seen only once. The rearrangement links TRBV18 to TRBJ1-3; perhaps TRBD1 as D (5 bases). Trimming left V 3 bases short and J 4 bases short, with 22 bases between. In germline, CDR1 is KGHSH, CDR2 LQKENI. The CDR3 is 18 amino acids. The CDR3 region has the DNA TGTGCCAGCTCACCGACGATTCGTCCTCAGGGCTCCGGAAACACCATATATTTT. It codes for CASSPTIRPQGSGNTIYF. Using reference TRBV18 and TRBJ1-3 for the parts outside the CDR3, the full variable domain is NAGVMQNPRHLVRRRGQEARLRCSPMKGHSHVYWYRQLPEEGLKFMVYLQKENIIDESGMPKERFSAEFPKEGPSILRIQQVVRGDSAAYFCASSPTIRPQGSGNTIYFGEGSWLTVV.

As DNA, the CDR3 is TGCGCCAGCAGCCGGATGGGGACTGAGAATAATTCACCCCTCCACTTT. Translating gives CASSRMGTENNSPLHF. V usage is TRBV5-1 and J usage is TRBJ1-6; D possibly corresponds to TRBD1 (5 bases). The ends were cut back, 4 bases at V and 5 bases at J, with 16 bases in the middle. This CDR3 region has 16 residues. Germline V CDR1 and CDR2: SGHRS, YFSETQ.

The V call is TRBV11-2, the J call TRBJ1-1; tentatively, D is TRBD1 (6 bases). The CDR3 is 13 amino acids. Trimming removed 2 bases at V and 6 bases at J, with 10 bases between. Germline CDR1 reads SGHAT; CDR2 reads FQNNGV. The CDR3 sequence: CASSLRNRAEAFF. CDR3 nucleotides: TGTGCCAGCAGCTTAAGAAACAGGGCTGAAGCTTTCTTT.

The rearrangement links TRBV11-3 to TRBJ1-5, with D possibly being TRBD1 (5 bases). Germline loops: CDR1 SGHNT, CDR2 YENEEA. V lost 3 bases, J lost 4 bases, and 13 bases lay in between. CDR3 size: 15 residues. The CDR3 region is CASSFGSGPNQPQHF. CDR3 sequence (DNA): TGTGCCAGCAGCTTTGGTTCAGGGCCTAATCAGCCCCAGCATTTT.

This clone was detected only a few times. V and J are TRBV20-1 and TRBJ1-1, with D unresolved. The V gene's germline CDR1 is DFQATT and CDR2 SNEGSKA (reference sequence). The CDR3 has 10 residues. In DNA, the CDR3 is TGCAGGGTTCGGGGTGCTGAAGCTTTCTTT. This gives the protein CRVRGAEAFF.

The chain has TRBV27 and TRBJ1-5; D gene ambiguous. CDR1 and CDR2 (germline): MNHEY, SMNVEV (reference sequence). The length of the CDR3 is 14 residues. V was clipped by 7 bases and J by 0 bases, with 10 bases between them. The CDR3 reads CASKSGFSNQPQHF. The CDR3 coding sequence is TGTGCCAGCAAGTCAGGTTTTAGCAATCAGCCCCAGCATTTT.

The gene calls are TRBV6-5 and TRBJ2-5; a weak D match, TRBD2 (6 bases). The germline CDR1 and CDR2 sequences are MNHEY and SVGAGI. V lost 0 bases and J 5 bases, leaving 10 bases between the germline ends. CDR3 length: 14 amino acids. The CDR3 is CASSYSAGMETQYF. In DNA, the CDR3 is TGTGCCAGCAGTTACTCGGCGGGGATGGAGACCCAGTACTTC.

The rearrangement links TRBV4-1 to TRBJ2-3, with 9 bases fitting TRBD2. The junction had 9 bases not matched to a gene; V was cut back by 2 bases and J by 3 bases. CDR1 MGHRA and CDR2 YSYEKL come from the germline V gene. The CDR3 runs 17 residues. The CDR3 coding sequence is TGCGCCAGCAGCCAAAATTGGGCGGGGGGGCCTACAGATACGCAGTATTTT. It codes for CASSQNWAGGPTDTQYF.

The chain has TRBV7-8 and TRBJ2-1; the D is unclear. Germline lookup yields CDR1 SGHVS and CDR2 FQNEAQ. The CDR3 loop spans 15 amino acids. Trimming pared 2 bases from V and 7 bases from J, leaving 15 bases between. In DNA form, the CDR3 reads TGTGCCAGCAGCTTACCGATCTCGGGTGGGAATGAGCAGTTCTTC. Protein: CASSLPISGGNEQFF. The full variable domain, completed using reference TRBV7-8 and TRBJ2-1, is GAGVSQSPRYKVAKRGQDVALRCDPISGHVSLFWYQQALGQGPEFLTYFQNEAQLDKSGLPSDRFFAERPEGSVSTLKIQRTQQEDSAVYLCASSLPISGGNEQFFGPGTRLTVL.

The V call is TRBV3-1 (or the pseudogene TRBV3-2), the J call TRBJ2-3; 9 nucleotides agree with TRBD2. The CDR3 is 15 residues long. J gave up 5 bases and V 2 bases, and 5 bases lay outside the gene matches. CDR1 and CDR2 (germline): LGHDT, YNNKEL (reference sequence). CDR3 sequence reads: CASSQLSGSGDTQYF. CDR3 in DNA: TGTGCCAGCAGCCAACTTAGCGGGAGCGGAGATACGCAGTATTTT.

The V gene is TRBV5-1, the J gene TRBJ1-2; D is unresolved. Germline V gives CDR1 SGHRS, CDR2 YFSETQ. The V end was cut by 4 bases, the J end by 6 bases, with 13 bases between. There are 13 residues in the CDR3. The CDR3 sequence is CASSPIENHGYTF. The CDR3 DNA reads as TGCGCCAGCAGCCCTATAGAGAACCATGGCTACACCTTC.

The chain carries TRBV2 and TRBJ1-4; possible D gene TRBD1, 5 bases. The CDR3 has 15 amino acids. Trimming took 4 bases from V and 6 from J, leaving 15 bases between them. The germline V gene has CDR1 SNHLY and CDR2 FYNNEI. The DNA of the CDR3 is TGTGCCAGCAGTGGTCGGACCCGGGGGGATGAAAAACTGTTTTTT. Its translation is CASSGRTRGDEKLFF.

J is TRBJ1-2 and V is TRBV29-1, with no clear D. This CDR3 has 11 residues. The germline V and J ends were trimmed by 4 bases and 4 bases, with 7 bases remaining between them. From germline, CDR1 is SQVTM and CDR2 ANQGSEA. CDR3 sequence reads: CSVAAGYGYTF. CDR3 bases: TGCAGCGTTGCGGCAGGCTATGGCTACACCTTC.

The table lists this clone with a count of one. The V and J genes are TRBV3-1 (or the pseudogene TRBV3-2) and TRBJ2-7; tentative D call: TRBD1 (6 bases). The CDR3 runs 14 residues. The germline V gene has CDR1 LGHDT and CDR2 YNNKEL (reference sequence). Trimming took off 4 bases at V and 8 bases at J, with 18 bases between the two ends. CDR3 DNA sequence: TGTGCCAGCAGCCTTGGACAGAATAGTATCAAGCAGTACTTC. It translates to CASSLGQNSIKQYF.

The chain combines TRBV5-1 with TRBJ2-7, with TRBD2 matching over 13 bases. The length of the CDR3 is 15 residues. V gave up 4 bases and J gave up 4 bases; unmatched junction bases: 5. Germline V gene sequence: CDR1 SGHRS, CDR2 YFSETQ. Written as DNA, the CDR3 is TGCGCCAGCAGCCGGACTAGCGGGGGAAATTACGAGCAGTACTTC. Translation: CASSRTSGGNYEQYF.

The rearrangement joins TRBV7-8 to TRBJ1-2; D not certain. CDR3 size: 14 residues. In germline, CDR1 is SGHVS, CDR2 FQNEAQ. Trimming cost V 4 bases and J 2 bases, with 11 bases left between them. The CDR3 coding sequence is TGTGCCAGCAGCTCCAGAGGTGGCAACTATGGCTACACCTTC. Amino acid sequence: CASSSRGGNYGYTF.

The gene calls are TRBV27 and TRBJ2-7, with TRBD2 matching 8 bases. Germline values: CDR1 MNHEY, CDR2 SMNVEV (reference sequence). The junction had 9 bases not matched to a gene; V was cut back by 5 bases and J by 3 bases. The CDR3 extends over 15 amino acids. CDR3 in amino acids: CASSAGGGGHYEQYF. CDR3 bases: TGTGCCAGCAGTGCCGGGGGCGGGGGGCACTACGAGCAGTACTTC.

This clone was found a few times. The CDR3 protein is CAISQGADQPQHF. The CDR3 DNA sequence: TGTGCCATCAGTCAAGGGGCTGATCAGCCCCAGCATTTT. The V gene is TRBV10-3, the J gene TRBJ1-5; D is possibly TRBD1 (5 bases). The CDR3 extends over 13 amino acids. Germline CDR1 and CDR2: ENHRY and SYGVKD. Trimming took 5 bases from V and 5 from J, leaving 10 bases between them.

The chain uses TRBV13 and TRBJ2-7, with unresolved D. This CDR3 region has 12 residues. The V gene's germline CDR1 is PRHDT and CDR2 FYEKMQ (reference sequence). V was clipped by 8 bases and J by 2 bases, with 10 bases between them. The CDR3 sequence: CASALRAYEQYF. CDR3 nucleotide sequence: TGTGCCAGCGCCCTCCGGGCCTACGAGCAGTACTTC.

This chain links TRBV10-3 with TRBJ2-5; 16 bases fit TRBD2. V gave up 8 bases and J gave up 5 bases; unmatched junction bases: 11. CDR1 is ENHRY, CDR2 SYGVKD, per germline. This CDR3 has 17 residues. In DNA form, the CDR3 reads TGTGCCATCGCCCGAGGGACTAGCGGGGGGGCCCCGGAGACCCAGTACTTC. Translation: CAIARGTSGGAPETQYF.

This rearrangement joins TRBV19 to TRBJ1-4, with 8 nucleotides matching TRBD1. CDR3 size: 16 residues. With 6 bases clipped from V and 8 bases from J, the junction kept 14 bases outside the gene matches. Looked up from germline, CDR1 is LNHDA and CDR2 is SQIVND (reference sequence). CDR3 sequence reads: CASRTTWTGREEKLFF. The CDR3 DNA sequence: TGTGCCAGTAGAACAACCTGGACAGGGAGGGAGGAAAAACTGTTTTTT.